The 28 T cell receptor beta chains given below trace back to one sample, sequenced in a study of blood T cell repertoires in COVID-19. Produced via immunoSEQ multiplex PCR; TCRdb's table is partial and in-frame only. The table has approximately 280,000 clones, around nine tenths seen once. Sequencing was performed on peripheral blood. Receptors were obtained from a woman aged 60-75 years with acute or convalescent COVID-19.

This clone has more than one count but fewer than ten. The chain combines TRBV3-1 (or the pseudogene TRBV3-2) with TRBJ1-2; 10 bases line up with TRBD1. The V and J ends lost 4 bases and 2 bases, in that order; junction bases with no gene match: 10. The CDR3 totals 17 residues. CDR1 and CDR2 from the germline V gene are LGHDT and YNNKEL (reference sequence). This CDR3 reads CASSLRSDRGRNYGYTF. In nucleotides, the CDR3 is TGTGCCAGCAGCCTCAGATCAGACAGGGGGCGGAACTATGGCTACACCTTC.

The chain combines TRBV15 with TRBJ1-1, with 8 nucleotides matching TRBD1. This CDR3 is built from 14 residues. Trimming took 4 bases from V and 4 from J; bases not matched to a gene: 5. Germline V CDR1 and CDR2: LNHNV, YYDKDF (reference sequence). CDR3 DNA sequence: TGTGCCACCAGCACAGGGGGCACCCCCACTGAAGCTTTCTTT. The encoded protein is CATSTGGTPTEAFF.

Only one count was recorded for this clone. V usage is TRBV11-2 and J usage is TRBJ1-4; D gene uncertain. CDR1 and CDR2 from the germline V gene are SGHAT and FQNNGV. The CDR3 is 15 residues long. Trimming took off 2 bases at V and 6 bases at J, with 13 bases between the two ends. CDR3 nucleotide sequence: TGTGCCAGCAGCTTATTGGGTTTGGGAGATGAAAAACTGTTTTTT. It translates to CASSLLGLGDEKLFF.

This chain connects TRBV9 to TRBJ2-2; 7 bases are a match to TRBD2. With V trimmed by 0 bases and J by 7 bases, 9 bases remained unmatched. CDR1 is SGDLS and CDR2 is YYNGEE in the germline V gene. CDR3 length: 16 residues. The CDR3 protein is CASSVGVSGGGGELFF. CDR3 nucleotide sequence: TGTGCCAGCAGCGTAGGGGTTTCGGGAGGCGGCGGGGAGCTGTTTTTT. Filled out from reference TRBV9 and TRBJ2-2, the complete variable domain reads DSGVTQTPKHLITATGQRVTLRCSPRSGDLSVYWYQQSLDQGLQFLIQYYNGEERAKGNILERFSAQQFPDLHSELNLSSLELGDSALYFCASSVGVSGGGGELFFGEGSRLTVL.

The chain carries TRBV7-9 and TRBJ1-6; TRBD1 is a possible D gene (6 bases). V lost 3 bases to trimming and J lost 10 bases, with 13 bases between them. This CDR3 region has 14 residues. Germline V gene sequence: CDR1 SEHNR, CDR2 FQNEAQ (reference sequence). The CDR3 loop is CASSFDRTASPLHF. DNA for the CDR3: TGTGCCAGCAGCTTTGACAGGACGGCCTCACCCCTCCACTTT.

CDR3 nucleotide sequence: TGTGCCAGCAGTTTTCAGGGACTAGCGGGATTAATGCAAGAGACCCAGTACTTC. This sequence encodes CASSFQGLAGLMQETQYF. The V and J genes are TRBV2 and TRBJ2-5; TRBD2 matches 13 bases. Germline loops: CDR1 SNHLY, CDR2 FYNNEI. The V segment lost 5 bases and the J segment 2 bases; nucleotides outside the gene matches: 11. The CDR3 is 18 amino acids.

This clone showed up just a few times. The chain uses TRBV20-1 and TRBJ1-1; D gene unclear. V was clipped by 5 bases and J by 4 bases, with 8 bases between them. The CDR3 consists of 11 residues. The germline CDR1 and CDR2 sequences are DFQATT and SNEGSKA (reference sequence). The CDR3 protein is CSALGGTEAFF. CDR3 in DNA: TGCAGTGCTCTAGGCGGCACTGAAGCTTTCTTT.

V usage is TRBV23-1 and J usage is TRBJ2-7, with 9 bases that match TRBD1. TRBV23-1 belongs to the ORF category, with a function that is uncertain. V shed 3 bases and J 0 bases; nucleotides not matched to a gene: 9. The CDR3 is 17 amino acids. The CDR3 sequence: CASSQADGTGFSYEQYF. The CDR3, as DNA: TGCGCCAGCAGTCAGGCCGATGGGACAGGGTTCTCCTACGAGCAGTACTTC.

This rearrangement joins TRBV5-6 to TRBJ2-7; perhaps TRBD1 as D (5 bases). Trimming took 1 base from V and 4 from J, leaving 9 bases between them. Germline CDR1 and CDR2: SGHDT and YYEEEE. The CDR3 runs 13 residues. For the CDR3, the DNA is TGTGCCAGCAGCTTGAAGGGGTCATACGAGCAGTACTTC. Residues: CASSLKGSYEQYF.

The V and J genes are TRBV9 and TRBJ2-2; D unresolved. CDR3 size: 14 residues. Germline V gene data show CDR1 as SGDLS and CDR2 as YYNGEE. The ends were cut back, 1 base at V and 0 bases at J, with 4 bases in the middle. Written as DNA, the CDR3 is TGTGCCAGCAGCGTACTAGCGAACACCGGGGAGCTGTTTTTT. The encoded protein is CASSVLANTGELFF.

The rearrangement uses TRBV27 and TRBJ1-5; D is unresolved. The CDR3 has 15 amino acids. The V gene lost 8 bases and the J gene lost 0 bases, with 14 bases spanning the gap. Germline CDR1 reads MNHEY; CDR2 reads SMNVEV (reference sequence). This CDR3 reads CASRKGTDSNQPQHF. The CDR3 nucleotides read TGTGCCAGCCGTAAAGGAACAGATAGCAATCAGCCCCAGCATTTT.

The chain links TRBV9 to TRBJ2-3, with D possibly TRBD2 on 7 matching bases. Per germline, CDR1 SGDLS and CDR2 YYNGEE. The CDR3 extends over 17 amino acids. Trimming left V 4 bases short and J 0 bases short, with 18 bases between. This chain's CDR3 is CASSPRGGGASTDTQYF. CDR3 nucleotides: TGTGCCAGCAGCCCGAGAGGTGGGGGGGCTAGCACAGATACGCAGTATTTT.

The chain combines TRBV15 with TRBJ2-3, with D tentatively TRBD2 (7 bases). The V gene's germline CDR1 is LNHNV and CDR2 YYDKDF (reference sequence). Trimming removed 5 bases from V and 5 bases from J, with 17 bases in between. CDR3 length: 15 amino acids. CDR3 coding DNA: TGTGCCACCAGCGGGGGGGGGCAGAGGGTAGATACGCAGTATTTT. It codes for CATSGGGQRVDTQYF.

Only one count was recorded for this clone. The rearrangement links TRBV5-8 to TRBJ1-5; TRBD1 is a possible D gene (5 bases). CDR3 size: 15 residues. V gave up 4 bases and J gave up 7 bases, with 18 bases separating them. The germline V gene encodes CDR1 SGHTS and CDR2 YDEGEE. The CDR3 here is CASSSRGYGGQPQHF. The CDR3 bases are TGTGCCAGCAGCAGCCGGGGATACGGGGGACAGCCCCAGCATTTT.

Here the CDR3 DNA reads TGTGCCAGCAGTCCAGCCGTCACCCGAGGCGCCAACTATGGCTACACCTTC. The encoded protein is CASSPAVTRGANYGYTF. J is TRBJ1-2 and V is TRBV2, with D unclear. The CDR3 consists of 17 residues. Germline loops: CDR1 SNHLY, CDR2 FYNNEI. V lost 5 bases, J lost 2 bases, and 21 bases lay in between.

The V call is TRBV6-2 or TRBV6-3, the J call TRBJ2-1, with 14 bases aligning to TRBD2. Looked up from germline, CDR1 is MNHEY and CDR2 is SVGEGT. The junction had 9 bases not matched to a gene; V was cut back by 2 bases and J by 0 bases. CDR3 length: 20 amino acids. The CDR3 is CASSYPGLAGALSSYNEQFF. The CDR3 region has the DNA TGTGCCAGCAGTTACCCGGGACTAGCGGGGGCGCTGAGCTCCTACAATGAGCAGTTCTTC.

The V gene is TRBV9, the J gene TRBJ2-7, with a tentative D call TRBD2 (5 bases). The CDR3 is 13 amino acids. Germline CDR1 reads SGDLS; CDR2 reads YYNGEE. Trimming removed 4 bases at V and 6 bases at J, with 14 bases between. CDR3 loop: CASSPSPVVEQYF. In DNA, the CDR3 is TGTGCCAGCAGCCCTAGCCCGGTCGTCGAGCAGTACTTC.

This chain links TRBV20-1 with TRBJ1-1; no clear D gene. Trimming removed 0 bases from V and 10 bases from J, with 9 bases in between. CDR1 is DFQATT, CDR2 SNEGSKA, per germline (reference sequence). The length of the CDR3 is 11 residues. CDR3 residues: CSARETSGAFF. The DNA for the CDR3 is TGCAGTGCTAGAGAAACTTCGGGAGCTTTCTTT.

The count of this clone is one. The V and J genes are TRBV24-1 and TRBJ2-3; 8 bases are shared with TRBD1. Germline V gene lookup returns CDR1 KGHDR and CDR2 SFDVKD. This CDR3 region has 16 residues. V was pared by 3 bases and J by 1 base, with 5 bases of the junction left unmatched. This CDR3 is CATSDRQGPRTDTQYF. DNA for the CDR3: TGTGCCACCAGTGATCGACAGGGGCCTCGCACAGATACGCAGTATTTT.

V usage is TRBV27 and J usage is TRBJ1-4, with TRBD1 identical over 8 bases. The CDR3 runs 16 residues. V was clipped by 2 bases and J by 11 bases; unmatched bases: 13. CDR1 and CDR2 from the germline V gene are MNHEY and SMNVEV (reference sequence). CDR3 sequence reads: CASSLNRQGASSKLFF. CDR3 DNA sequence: TGTGCCAGCAGTTTAAATCGGCAGGGGGCATCGTCGAAACTGTTTTTT.

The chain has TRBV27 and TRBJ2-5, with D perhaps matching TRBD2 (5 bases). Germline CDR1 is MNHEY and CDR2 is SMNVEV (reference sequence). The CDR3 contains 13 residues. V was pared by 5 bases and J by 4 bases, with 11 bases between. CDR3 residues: CASSPGGGETQYF. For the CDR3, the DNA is TGTGCCAGCAGTCCCGGAGGCGGAGAGACCCAGTACTTC.

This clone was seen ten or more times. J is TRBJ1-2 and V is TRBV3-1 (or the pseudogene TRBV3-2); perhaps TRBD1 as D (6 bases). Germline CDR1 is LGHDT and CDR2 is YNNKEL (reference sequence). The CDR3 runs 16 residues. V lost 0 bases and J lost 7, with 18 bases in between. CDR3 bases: TGTGCCAGCAGCCAAGATATACGGGGGGCGCGGATTGGCTACACCTTC. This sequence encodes CASSQDIRGARIGYTF.

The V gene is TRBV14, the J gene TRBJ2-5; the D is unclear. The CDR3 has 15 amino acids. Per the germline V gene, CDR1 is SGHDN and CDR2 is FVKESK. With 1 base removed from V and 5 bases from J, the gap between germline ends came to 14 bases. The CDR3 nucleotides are TGTGCCAGCAGCCAAGGCGTTGGAGTGACGGAGACCCAGTACTTC. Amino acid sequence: CASSQGVGVTETQYF.

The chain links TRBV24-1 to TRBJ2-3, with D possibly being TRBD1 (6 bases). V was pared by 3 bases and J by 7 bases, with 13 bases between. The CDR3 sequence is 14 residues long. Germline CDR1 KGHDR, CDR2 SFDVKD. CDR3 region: CATSDTYRVNTQYF. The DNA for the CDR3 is TGTGCCACCAGTGATACCTACAGGGTCAATACGCAGTATTTT.

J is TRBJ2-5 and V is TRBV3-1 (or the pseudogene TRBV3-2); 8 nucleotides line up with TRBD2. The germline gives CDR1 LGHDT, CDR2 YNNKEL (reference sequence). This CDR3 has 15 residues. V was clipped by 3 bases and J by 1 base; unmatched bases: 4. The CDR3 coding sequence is TGTGCCAGCAGCCAGGCGGGGGGCCTCCAAGAGACCCAGTACTTC. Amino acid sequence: CASSQAGGLQETQYF.

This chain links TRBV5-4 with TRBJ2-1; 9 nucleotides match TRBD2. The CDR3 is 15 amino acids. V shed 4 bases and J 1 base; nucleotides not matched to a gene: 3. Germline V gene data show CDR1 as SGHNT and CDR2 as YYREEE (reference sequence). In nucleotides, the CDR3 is TGTGCCAGCAGCGTTAGCGGGAGTTCCTACAATGAGCAGTTCTTC. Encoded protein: CASSVSGSSYNEQFF.

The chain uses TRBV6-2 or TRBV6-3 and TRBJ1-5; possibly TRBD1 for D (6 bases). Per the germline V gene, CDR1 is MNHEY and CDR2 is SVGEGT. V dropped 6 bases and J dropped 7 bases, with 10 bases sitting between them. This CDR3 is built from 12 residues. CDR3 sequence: CASSQGFQPQHF. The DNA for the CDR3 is TGTGCCAGCAGCCAGGGGTTCCAGCCCCAGCATTTT.

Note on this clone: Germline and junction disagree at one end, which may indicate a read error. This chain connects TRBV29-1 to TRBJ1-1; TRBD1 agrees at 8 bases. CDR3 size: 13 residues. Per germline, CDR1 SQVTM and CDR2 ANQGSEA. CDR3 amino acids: CSFEGQENTEAFF. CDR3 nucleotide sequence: TGCAGCTTTGAGGGACAGGAGAACACTGAAGCTTTCTTT.